The T cell receptor (beta chain) under discussion was sequenced for a study of blood T cell repertoires in COVID-19. Study background: Sample material is recorded as cDNA or gDNA derived from T cells, B-cell-depleted T cells, or PBMCs.

CDR3 size: 16 residues. Germline CDR1 GTSNPN, CDR2 SVGIG (reference sequence). V lost 3 bases, J lost 6 bases, and 14 bases stayed unmatched. Clones were sequenced by immunoSEQ multiplex PCR, and TCRdb holds only the in-frame ones, with some missing. Of approximately 300,000 clones listed, more than 70% are singletons. This receptor was obtained from a woman in her twenties or thirties with COVID-19, enrolled during active disease. This chain connects TRBV30 to TRBJ2-1, with 7 bases lining up with TRBD2. Sequenced material: peripheral blood. CDR3 nucleotide sequence: TGTGCCTGGAGGTACTTAAGCGGGAAGAGGCTCAATGAGCAGTTCTTC. This gives the protein CAWRYLSGKRLNEQFF.